This T cell receptor (beta chain) is drawn from a study of regulatory T cells in long-lasting Graves disease. Study overall: The term persistent Graves' disease signified upward of 5 years on antithyroid drugs with positive TSH receptor antibodies.

This CDR3 has 14 amino acids. V trimming: 6 bases; J trimming: 8 bases; junction bases outside the gene matches: 7. Germline-derived CDR1 and CDR2 are SGDLS and YYNGEE. Documented time point: persistent/refractory GD, antithyroid drugs over 5 years with positive TRAb. The TCR library was made from RNA that had been extracted from PBMCs in TRIzol. Building of the TCR beta libraries involved iRepertoire HTBI primers and Arm-PCR of CDR3 regions. One entry per CDR3 protein, called by TCRdb with MiXCR from the multiplex PCR reads. The sample has about 400,000 distinct CDR3 sequences; less than 25% are singletons.

Here the sequenced sample was peripheral blood mononuclear cells (PBMCs), taken when the disease was refractory, from a patient treated with antithyroid drugs. The V call is TRBV9, the J call TRBJ2-2; 10 bases map to TRBD2. The TCR was taken from a female donor with Graves disease. The CDR3 spells CASTGLAEGGELFF. In nucleotides, the CDR3 is TGTGCCAGCACCGGACTAGCGGAAGGAGGGGAGCTGTTTTTT.